This T cell receptor (beta chain) derives from a study of shared clonotypes between healthy human individuals. Study outcomes and limitations: Memory subsets generally showed lower estimated richness than naive subsets.

Adults of Caucasian background living in Nashville, Tennessee made up all donors. Each CD8 memory set brought CD45RO+ cells together with CCR7-negative CD45RA+ TemRA cells. Note on this clone: Its cognate antigen is unknown.

The germline CDR1 and CDR2 sequences are LGHNA and YNFKEQ. Deletions cut 2 bases from V and 4 bases from J, with 18 bases between. The CDR3 totals 16 residues. Per the original data handling: Sequence data from immunoSEQ were junction-only and lacked quality scores; consequently, filtering differed. Method: immunoSEQ multiplex PCR; TCRdb's copy keeps in-frame clones and lacks some. From that table come the V and J calls and clone size; the DNA was used to work out D and trimming. The sample yields approximately 710,000 clones, about 90% seen once. The receptor comes from a man aged 18 to 29 in good health. Some clones in this sample may be carry-over from other donors' samples. Sequencing was done on a sample of memory CD8+ T cells from PBMCs. As to subset: CD45RO+ cells pooled with CCR7-negative TemRA cells. The chain links TRBV4-2 to TRBJ2-7; D is unclear. CDR3 sequence (DNA): TGTGCCAGCAGCCAACCATCTTGGGGTGGGGTTTACGAGCAGTACTTC. Protein sequence: CASSQPSWGGVYEQYF.